This record looks at one TCR beta chain sequence and its context. No antigen is known for it. Time point of the sample: patch test 1, 2 weeks after DPC sensitization. Treatment here: therapeutic diphenylcyclopropenone sensitization with weekly scalp DPC. Blood collection happened ahead of applying each patch test. This entry comes from a study of human T cells and chemical hapten exposure. MiXCR, run by TCRdb on the RACE reads, gives a single entry per CDR3 protein. The sample yields about 82,000 distinct CDR3 sequences, around 10% seen once. Study-wide results and limits: Expanded TCRs were compared with controls, and the expanded TCRs formed significantly more large CDR3 similarity clusters.

Trimming pared 0 bases from V and 0 bases from J, leaving 7 bases between. Germline V gene sequence: CDR1 SGHRS, CDR2 YFSETQ. The CDR3 consists of 14 residues. This clonotype was sampled from a woman aged 45-65 years with alopecia areata. Some clones in this sample may be carry-over from other donors' samples. The material was whole blood, obtained in connection with sensitization to the hapten diphenylcyclopropenone (DPC). This sequence joins TRBV5-1 and TRBJ2-7; either TRBD1 or TRBD2 may fit D (5 bases each). CDR3 nucleotide sequence: TGCGCCAGCAGCTTGGGGGACGGCTCCTACGAGCAGTACTTC. Amino acid sequence: CASSLGDGSYEQYF. The whole variable domain, filled in from reference TRBV5-1 and TRBJ2-7, reads KAGVTQTPRYLIKTRGQQVTLSCSPISGHRSVSWYQQTPGQGLQFLFEYFSETQRNKGNFPGRFSGRQFSNSRSEMNVSTLELGDSALYLCASSLGDGSYEQYFGPGTRLTVT.